This T cell receptor (beta chain) was recorded in a study of graft-versus-host responses after intestinal transplantation. For the study at large: Transplants were multivisceral, liver-intestinal, or isolated intestinal. After anti-thymocyte globulin induction, recipients took tacrolimus and steroids for approximately three years.

Profiled with immunoSEQ multiplex PCR; TCRdb holds only in-frame clones, not every one. The sample contains 95,000 to 100,000 clones, about 82% of which appear only once. As concerns this clone: Antigen unknown.

The CDR3 spans 15 residues. J gave up 1 base and V 11 bases, and 12 bases lay outside the gene matches. Germline V CDR1 and CDR2: SNHLY, FYNNEI. Overall study findings and caveats: In recipient marrow, GvH clones were found, and some appeared first in ileum or blood. Within allografts, high graft-versus-host to host-versus-graft clonal ratios were seen among patients with graft-donor T cell macrochimerism.

The rearrangement joins TRBV2 to TRBJ2-7; 9 bases fit TRBD2. The input for sequencing was PBMCs, taken 255 days after intestinal transplant. This TCR derives from a human patient who received an intestinal transplant, so some T cells may come from the graft donor. In nucleotides, the CDR3 is TGTGCCCTTGACTCTAGCGGGGTTATATCCTACGAGCAGTACTTC. Protein: CALDSSGVISYEQYF.